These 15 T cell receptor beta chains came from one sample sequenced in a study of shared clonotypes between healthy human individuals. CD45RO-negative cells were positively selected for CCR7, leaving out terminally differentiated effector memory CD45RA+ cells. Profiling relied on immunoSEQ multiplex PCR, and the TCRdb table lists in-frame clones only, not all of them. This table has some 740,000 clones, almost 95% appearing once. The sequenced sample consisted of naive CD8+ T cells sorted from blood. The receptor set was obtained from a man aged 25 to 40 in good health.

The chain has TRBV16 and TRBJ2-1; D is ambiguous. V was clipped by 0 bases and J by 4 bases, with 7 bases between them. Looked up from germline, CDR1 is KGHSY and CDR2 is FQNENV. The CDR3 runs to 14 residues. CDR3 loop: CASSQSNGYNEQFF. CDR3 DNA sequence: TGTGCCAGCAGCCAATCGAACGGTTACAATGAGCAGTTCTTC.

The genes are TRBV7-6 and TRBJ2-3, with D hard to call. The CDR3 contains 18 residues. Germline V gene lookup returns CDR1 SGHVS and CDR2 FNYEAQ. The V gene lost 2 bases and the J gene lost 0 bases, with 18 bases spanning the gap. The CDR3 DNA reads TGTGCCAGCAGCTTATGGGCGGATGCCCGATCGAGCACAGATACGCAGTATTTT. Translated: CASSLWADARSSTDTQYF.

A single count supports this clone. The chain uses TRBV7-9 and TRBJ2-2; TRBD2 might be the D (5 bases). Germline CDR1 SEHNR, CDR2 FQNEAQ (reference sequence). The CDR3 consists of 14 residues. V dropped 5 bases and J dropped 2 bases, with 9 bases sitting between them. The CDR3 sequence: CASSPAVNTGELFF. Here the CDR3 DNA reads TGTGCCAGCAGCCCAGCGGTAAACACCGGGGAGCTGTTTTTT.

CDR3 amino acids: CASSIRARELFF. The DNA for the CDR3 is TGTGCCAGCAGCATTAGGGCCCGGGAGCTGTTTTTT. The gene calls are TRBV5-5 and TRBJ2-2, with D unclear. The CDR3 is 12 amino acids. Germline V CDR1 and CDR2: SGHKS, YYEKEE (reference sequence). Trimming removed 4 bases from V and 9 bases from J, with 10 bases in between.

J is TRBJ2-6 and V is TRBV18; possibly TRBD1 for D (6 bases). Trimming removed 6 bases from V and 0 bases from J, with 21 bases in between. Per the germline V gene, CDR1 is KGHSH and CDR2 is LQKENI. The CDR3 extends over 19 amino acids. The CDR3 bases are TGTGCCAGCTCTCCAGCAGGGGCCTTACGGTACTCTGGGGCCAACGTCCTGACTTTC. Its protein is CASSPAGALRYSGANVLTF.

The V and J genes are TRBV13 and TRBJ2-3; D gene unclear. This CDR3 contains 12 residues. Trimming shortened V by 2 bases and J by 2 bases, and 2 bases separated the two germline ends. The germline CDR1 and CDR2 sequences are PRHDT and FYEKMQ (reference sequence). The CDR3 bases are TGTGCCAGCAGCTTAACCACAGATACGCAGTATTTT. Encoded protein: CASSLTTDTQYF.

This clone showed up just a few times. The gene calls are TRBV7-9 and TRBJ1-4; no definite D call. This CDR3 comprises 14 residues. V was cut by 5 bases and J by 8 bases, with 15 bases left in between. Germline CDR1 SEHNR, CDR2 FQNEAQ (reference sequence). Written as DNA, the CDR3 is TGTGCCAGCAGCACAGCCCCAGAAGCGGAAAAACTGTTTTTT. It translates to CASSTAPEAEKLFF.

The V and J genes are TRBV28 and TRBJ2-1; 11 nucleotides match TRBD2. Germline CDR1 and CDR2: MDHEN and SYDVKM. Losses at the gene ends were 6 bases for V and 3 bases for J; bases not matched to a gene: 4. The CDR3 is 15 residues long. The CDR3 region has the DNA TGTGCCAGCAGGTCCGGGACTAGCGGCTACAATGAGCAGTTCTTC. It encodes CASRSGTSGYNEQFF.

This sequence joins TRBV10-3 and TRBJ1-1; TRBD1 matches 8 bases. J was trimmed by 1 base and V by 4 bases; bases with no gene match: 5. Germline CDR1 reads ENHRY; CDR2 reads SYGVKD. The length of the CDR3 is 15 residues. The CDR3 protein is CAISGGDRGNTEAFF. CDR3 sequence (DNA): TGTGCCATCAGTGGGGGAGACAGGGGGAACACTGAAGCTTTCTTT.

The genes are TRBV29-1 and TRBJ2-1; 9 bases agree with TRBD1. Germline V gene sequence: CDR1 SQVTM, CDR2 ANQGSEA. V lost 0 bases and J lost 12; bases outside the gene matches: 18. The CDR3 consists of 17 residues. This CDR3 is CSVEDLDWGTGLFSQFF. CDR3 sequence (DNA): TGCAGCGTTGAAGATTTGGACTGGGGGACAGGGTTATTTTCGCAGTTCTTC.

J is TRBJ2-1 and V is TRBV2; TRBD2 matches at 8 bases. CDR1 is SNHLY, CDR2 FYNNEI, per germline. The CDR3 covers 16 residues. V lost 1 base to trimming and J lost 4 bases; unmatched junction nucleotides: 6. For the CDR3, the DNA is TGTGCCAGCAGTGAAGGGACGGGAGGGGGTTACAATGAGCAGTTCTTC. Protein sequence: CASSEGTGGGYNEQFF. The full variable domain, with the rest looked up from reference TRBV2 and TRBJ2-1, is EPEVTQTPSHQVTQMGQEVILRCVPISNHLYFYWYRQILGQKVEFLVSFYNNEISEKSEIFDDQFSVERPDGSNFTLKIRSTKLEDSAMYFCASSEGTGGGYNEQFFGPGTRLTVL.

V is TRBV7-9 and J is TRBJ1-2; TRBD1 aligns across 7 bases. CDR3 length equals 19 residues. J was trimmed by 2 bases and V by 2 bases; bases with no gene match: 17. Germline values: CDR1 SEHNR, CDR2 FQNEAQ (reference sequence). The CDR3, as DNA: TGTGCCAGCAGCTTAAGAGGAATAGGACAGGATCGCCCCAACTATGGCTACACCTTC. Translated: CASSLRGIGQDRPNYGYTF.

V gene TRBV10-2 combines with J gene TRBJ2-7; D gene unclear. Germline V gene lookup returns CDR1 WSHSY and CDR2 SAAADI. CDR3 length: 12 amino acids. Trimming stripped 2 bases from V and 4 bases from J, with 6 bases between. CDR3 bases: TGCGCCAGCAGTGAGATTTCGTACGAGCAGTACTTC. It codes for CASSEISYEQYF.

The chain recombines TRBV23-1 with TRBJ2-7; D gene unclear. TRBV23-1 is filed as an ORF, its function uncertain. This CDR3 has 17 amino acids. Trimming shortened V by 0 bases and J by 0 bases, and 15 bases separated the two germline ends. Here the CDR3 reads CASSQSLFQDVSYEQYF. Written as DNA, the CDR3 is TGCGCCAGCAGTCAATCACTCTTTCAGGACGTCTCCTACGAGCAGTACTTC.

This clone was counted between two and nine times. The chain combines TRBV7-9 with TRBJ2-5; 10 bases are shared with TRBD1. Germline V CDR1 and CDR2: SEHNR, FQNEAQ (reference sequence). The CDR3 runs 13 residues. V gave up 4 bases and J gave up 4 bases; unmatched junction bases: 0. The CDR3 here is CASSWTGGETQYF. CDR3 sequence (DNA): TGTGCCAGCAGCTGGACAGGGGGAGAGACCCAGTACTTC.